This is a list of T cell receptor beta chains from one sample in a study of cytomegalovirus exposure and HLA in healthy donors. The repertoire was sequenced with immunoSEQ multiplex PCR; TCRdb's copy has only in-frame clones and lacks some. The sample lists roughly 120,000 clones; about three quarters were seen once. The sequencing input was PBMCs. These receptors were obtained from a woman aged 55-70 years in good health and CMV-seropositive. CDR3s include the opening cysteine and the closing phenylalanine or tryptophan. The D gene is left open where the match is weak. Expanded clones get a size class; other rows say once, few or many, or leave the size out.

cdr3_nt: TGTGCCAGCACCAGATTCAGCTCTGGGGCCAACGTCCTGACTTTC
cdr3_aa: CASTRFSSGANVLTF
j_call: TRBJ2-6
v_call: TRBV9
clone_size: NA
d_call: NA

cdr3_nt: TGTGCCAGCAGCACATCCGCCGGGGAAAAACTGTTTTTT
cdr3_aa: CASSTSAGEKLFF
j_call: TRBJ1-4
v_call: TRBV7-3
clone_size: few
d_call: NA

cdr3_nt: TGTGCCAGCAGCCAAGCTAGTGAGCAGTTCTTC
cdr3_aa: CASSQASEQFF
j_call: TRBJ2-1
v_call: TRBV14
clone_size: NA
d_call: NA

cdr3_nt: TGTGCCAGTACTGAACAGGGTGGCACTGAAGCTTTCTTT
cdr3_aa: CASTEQGGTEAFF
j_call: TRBJ1-1
v_call: TRBV19
clone_size: NA
d_call: NA

cdr3_nt: TGCAGCGGTGCGGTAGCGGGAGAGGAGACCCAGTACTTC
cdr3_aa: CSGAVAGEETQYF
j_call: TRBJ2-5
v_call: TRBV29-1
clone_size: NA
d_call: TRBD2

cdr3_nt: TGTGCCTGGAGTTCCCTCCGGCAGGGAGGGACCCAGTACTTC
cdr3_aa: CAWSSLRQGGTQYF
j_call: TRBJ2-5
v_call: TRBV30
clone_size: NA
d_call: NA

cdr3_nt: TGTGCCAGCAGTGACTCGATTCGAGCTACGCAGTATTTT
cdr3_aa: CASSDSIRATQYF
j_call: TRBJ2-3
v_call: TRBV6-4
clone_size: NA
d_call: NA

cdr3_nt: TGTGCCAGCAGCTTGGTCGGACAGAACTACGAGCAGTACTTC
cdr3_aa: CASSLVGQNYEQYF
j_call: TRBJ2-7
v_call: TRBV5-6
clone_size: many
d_call: NA

cdr3_nt: TGTGCCAGCAGCTTGGGCAAGGACAGGGGAGCGGAGGAAAAACTGTTTTTT
cdr3_aa: CASSLGKDRGAEEKLFF
j_call: TRBJ1-4
v_call: TRBV5-6
clone_size: NA
d_call: TRBD1

cdr3_nt: TGTGCCAGCAGGTCCTTGACCCTCGGGGAGCAGTACTTC
cdr3_aa: CASRSLTLGEQYF
j_call: TRBJ2-7
v_call: TRBV27
clone_size: NA
d_call: NA

cdr3_nt: TGTGCCAGCAGCCTGGGGACAGGGATTCGGTCGGCAACGGAGACCCAGTACTTC
cdr3_aa: CASSLGTGIRSATETQYF
j_call: TRBJ2-5
v_call: TRBV5-4
clone_size: NA
d_call: TRBD1

cdr3_nt: TGTGCCAGCAGCTTAGGGCGGACTAGCGGGTCCCAGTTCTTC
cdr3_aa: CASSLGRTSGSQFF
j_call: TRBJ2-1
v_call: TRBV7-9
clone_size: NA
d_call: TRBD2

cdr3_nt: TGTGCCAGCTCACCGAAAGGTGGGGGGGTGAACACTGAAGCTTTCTTT
cdr3_aa: CASSPKGGGVNTEAFF
j_call: TRBJ1-1
v_call: TRBV18
clone_size: NA
d_call: NA

cdr3_nt: TGTGCCAGCAGCCTTAGGACTAGCGGCCAACGCACAGATACGCAGTATTTT
cdr3_aa: CASSLRTSGQRTDTQYF
j_call: TRBJ2-3
v_call: TRBV2
clone_size: NA
d_call: TRBD2

cdr3_nt: TGTGCCAGCAGTTCTACAGGGGGCCAAATACAGTACTTC
cdr3_aa: CASSSTGGQIQYF
j_call: TRBJ2-5
v_call: TRBV28
clone_size: NA
d_call: TRBD1

cdr3_nt: TGCGCCAGCAGCCTAGAGGGAAGTCAGCCCCAGCATTTT
cdr3_aa: CASSLEGSQPQHF
j_call: TRBJ1-5
v_call: TRBV5-1
clone_size: few
d_call: NA

cdr3_nt: TGCAGCGTGGTTAAGACATACAATGAGCAGTTCTTC
cdr3_aa: CSVVKTYNEQFF
j_call: TRBJ2-1
v_call: TRBV29-1
clone_size: NA
d_call: NA

cdr3_nt: TGTGCCAGCAGGGGGGGACAGGTCAACACTGAAGCTTTCTTT
cdr3_aa: CASRGGQVNTEAFF
j_call: TRBJ1-1
v_call: TRBV28
clone_size: NA
d_call: TRBD1

cdr3_nt: TGTGCCAGCAGCCGCTCTAGCTCCGGCGACAATGAGCAGTTCTTC
cdr3_aa: CASSRSSSGDNEQFF
j_call: TRBJ2-1
v_call: TRBV11-3
clone_size: NA
d_call: NA

cdr3_nt: TGCGCCAGCAGCCAAAGACTAGCGGGACAGGATTTATACAATGAGCAGTTCTTC
cdr3_aa: CASSQRLAGQDLYNEQFF
j_call: TRBJ2-1
v_call: TRBV5-1
clone_size: NA
d_call: TRBD2

cdr3_nt: TGTGCCATCAGCGACGGACTAGCGGGATTTAGCACAGATACGCAGTATTTT
cdr3_aa: CAISDGLAGFSTDTQYF
j_call: TRBJ2-3
v_call: TRBV10-3
clone_size: NA
d_call: TRBD2

cdr3_nt: TGCGCCAGCAGTGAGTCGGCGGATGGCTATGGCTACACCTTC
cdr3_aa: CASSESADGYGYTF
j_call: TRBJ1-2
v_call: TRBV10-2
clone_size: NA
d_call: NA

cdr3_nt: TGTGCCATCAGTGGTCGGGGGGTGGACACTGAAGCTTTCTTT
cdr3_aa: CAISGRGVDTEAFF
j_call: TRBJ1-1
v_call: TRBV10-3
clone_size: once
d_call: NA

cdr3_nt: TGTGCCAGCAGATCGGGACATCGGAACACTGAAGCTTTCTTT
cdr3_aa: CASRSGHRNTEAFF
j_call: TRBJ1-1
v_call: TRBV5-8
clone_size: NA
d_call: NA

cdr3_nt: TGCGCCAGCAGCCCAAACGTACGGGAAGATACGCAGTATTTT
cdr3_aa: CASSPNVREDTQYF
j_call: TRBJ2-3
v_call: TRBV4-1
clone_size: NA
d_call: NA

cdr3_nt: TGTGCCTGGAGCTCGACAGGGCCCAGTGAAGCTTTCTTT
cdr3_aa: CAWSSTGPSEAFF
j_call: TRBJ1-1
v_call: TRBV30
clone_size: NA
d_call: TRBD1

cdr3_nt: TGTGCCAGCTGTCGGTTTTCGGGACAGTATAATGAAAAACTGTTTTTT
cdr3_aa: CASCRFSGQYNEKLFF
j_call: TRBJ1-4
v_call: TRBV27
clone_size: NA
d_call: TRBD1

cdr3_nt: TGCGCCAGCAGCTTGGATCCAGGGGGTGGCTACACCTTC
cdr3_aa: CASSLDPGGGYTF
j_call: TRBJ1-2
v_call: TRBV5-1
clone_size: NA
d_call: TRBD1

cdr3_nt: TGTGCCAGCTCTCGAGGGGGCTCCGGGGAGCTGTTTTTT
cdr3_aa: CASSRGGSGELFF
j_call: TRBJ2-2
v_call: TRBV18
clone_size: NA
d_call: TRBD1

cdr3_nt: TGTGCCAGCTCACCACCGAACCCGAGGTACACTGAAGCTTTCTTT
cdr3_aa: CASSPPNPRYTEAFF
j_call: TRBJ1-1
v_call: TRBV18
clone_size: NA
d_call: NA

cdr3_nt: TGTGCCAATCGATTTGACGGGGGTAGAACCTACGAGCAGTACTTC
cdr3_aa: CANRFDGGRTYEQYF
j_call: TRBJ2-7
v_call: TRBV19
clone_size: NA
d_call: NA

cdr3_nt: TGTGCCAGCAGCTTGTCGGGTACAGGGCGAAGTCACACCTTC
cdr3_aa: CASSLSGTGRSHTF
j_call: TRBJ1-2
v_call: TRBV5-4
clone_size: once
d_call: NA

cdr3_nt: TGCGCCAGCAGTGAGGGACTTGGCAATGAGCAGTTCTTC
cdr3_aa: CASSEGLGNEQFF
j_call: TRBJ2-1
v_call: TRBV10-2
clone_size: few
d_call: NA

cdr3_nt: TGTGCCAGCAGCCAAGATGACGGAGCGGGAGTCTCCAATGAGCAGTTCTTC
cdr3_aa: CASSQDDGAGVSNEQFF
j_call: TRBJ2-1
v_call: TRBV14
clone_size: NA
d_call: TRBD2

cdr3_nt: TGTTCCAGCAGCTCTACAGAGAACACTGAAGCTTTCTTT
cdr3_aa: CSSSSTENTEAFF
j_call: TRBJ1-1
v_call: TRBV7-9
clone_size: NA
d_call: NA

cdr3_nt: TGTGCCAGCTCACCACCGTTGCGGGAGAATTCAGATACGCAGTATTTT
cdr3_aa: CASSPPLRENSDTQYF
j_call: TRBJ2-3
v_call: TRBV18
clone_size: NA
d_call: TRBD2